The following is a T cell receptor beta chain sequence with its context. This sample is part of a study of long-term antiretroviral therapy in people with HIV. Whole-study context: Sampling started about a decade before the 2015 immediate-ART recommendation.

Two or more post-ART PBMC samples, plus at least one pre-ART sample, were available for each donor. The assay, immunoSEQ v3.0, was run at survey level. The repertoire was sequenced with immunoSEQ multiplex PCR; TCRdb's copy has only in-frame clones and lacks some. The sample has about 25,000 clones, roughly three quarters seen once. CDR1 and CDR2 (germline): SGHDT, YYEEEE. The CDR3 has 13 amino acids. Trimming took off 0 bases at V and 3 bases at J, with 6 bases between the two ends. This TCR derives from a woman aged 40 to 50 with HIV. This chain connects TRBV5-6 to TRBJ2-5, with D unresolved. Source: unsorted PBMCs, taken 1.1 years before starting antiretroviral therapy. CDR3: CASSLVTEETQYF. In DNA, the CDR3 is TGTGCCAGCAGCTTGGTTACAGAAGAGACCCAGTACTTC.